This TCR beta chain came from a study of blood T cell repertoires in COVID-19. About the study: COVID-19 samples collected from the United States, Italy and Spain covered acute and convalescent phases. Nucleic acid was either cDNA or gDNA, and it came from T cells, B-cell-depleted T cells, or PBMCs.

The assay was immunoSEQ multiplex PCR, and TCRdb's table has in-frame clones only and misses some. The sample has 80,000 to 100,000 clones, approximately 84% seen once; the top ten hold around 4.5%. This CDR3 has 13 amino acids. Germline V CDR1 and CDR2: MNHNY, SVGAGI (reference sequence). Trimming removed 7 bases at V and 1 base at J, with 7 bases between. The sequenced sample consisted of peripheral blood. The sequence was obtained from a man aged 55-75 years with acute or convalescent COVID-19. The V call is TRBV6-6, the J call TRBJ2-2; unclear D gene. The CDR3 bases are TGTGCCAGCAAATCAGGGAACACCGGGGAGCTGTTTTTT. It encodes CASKSGNTGELFF.